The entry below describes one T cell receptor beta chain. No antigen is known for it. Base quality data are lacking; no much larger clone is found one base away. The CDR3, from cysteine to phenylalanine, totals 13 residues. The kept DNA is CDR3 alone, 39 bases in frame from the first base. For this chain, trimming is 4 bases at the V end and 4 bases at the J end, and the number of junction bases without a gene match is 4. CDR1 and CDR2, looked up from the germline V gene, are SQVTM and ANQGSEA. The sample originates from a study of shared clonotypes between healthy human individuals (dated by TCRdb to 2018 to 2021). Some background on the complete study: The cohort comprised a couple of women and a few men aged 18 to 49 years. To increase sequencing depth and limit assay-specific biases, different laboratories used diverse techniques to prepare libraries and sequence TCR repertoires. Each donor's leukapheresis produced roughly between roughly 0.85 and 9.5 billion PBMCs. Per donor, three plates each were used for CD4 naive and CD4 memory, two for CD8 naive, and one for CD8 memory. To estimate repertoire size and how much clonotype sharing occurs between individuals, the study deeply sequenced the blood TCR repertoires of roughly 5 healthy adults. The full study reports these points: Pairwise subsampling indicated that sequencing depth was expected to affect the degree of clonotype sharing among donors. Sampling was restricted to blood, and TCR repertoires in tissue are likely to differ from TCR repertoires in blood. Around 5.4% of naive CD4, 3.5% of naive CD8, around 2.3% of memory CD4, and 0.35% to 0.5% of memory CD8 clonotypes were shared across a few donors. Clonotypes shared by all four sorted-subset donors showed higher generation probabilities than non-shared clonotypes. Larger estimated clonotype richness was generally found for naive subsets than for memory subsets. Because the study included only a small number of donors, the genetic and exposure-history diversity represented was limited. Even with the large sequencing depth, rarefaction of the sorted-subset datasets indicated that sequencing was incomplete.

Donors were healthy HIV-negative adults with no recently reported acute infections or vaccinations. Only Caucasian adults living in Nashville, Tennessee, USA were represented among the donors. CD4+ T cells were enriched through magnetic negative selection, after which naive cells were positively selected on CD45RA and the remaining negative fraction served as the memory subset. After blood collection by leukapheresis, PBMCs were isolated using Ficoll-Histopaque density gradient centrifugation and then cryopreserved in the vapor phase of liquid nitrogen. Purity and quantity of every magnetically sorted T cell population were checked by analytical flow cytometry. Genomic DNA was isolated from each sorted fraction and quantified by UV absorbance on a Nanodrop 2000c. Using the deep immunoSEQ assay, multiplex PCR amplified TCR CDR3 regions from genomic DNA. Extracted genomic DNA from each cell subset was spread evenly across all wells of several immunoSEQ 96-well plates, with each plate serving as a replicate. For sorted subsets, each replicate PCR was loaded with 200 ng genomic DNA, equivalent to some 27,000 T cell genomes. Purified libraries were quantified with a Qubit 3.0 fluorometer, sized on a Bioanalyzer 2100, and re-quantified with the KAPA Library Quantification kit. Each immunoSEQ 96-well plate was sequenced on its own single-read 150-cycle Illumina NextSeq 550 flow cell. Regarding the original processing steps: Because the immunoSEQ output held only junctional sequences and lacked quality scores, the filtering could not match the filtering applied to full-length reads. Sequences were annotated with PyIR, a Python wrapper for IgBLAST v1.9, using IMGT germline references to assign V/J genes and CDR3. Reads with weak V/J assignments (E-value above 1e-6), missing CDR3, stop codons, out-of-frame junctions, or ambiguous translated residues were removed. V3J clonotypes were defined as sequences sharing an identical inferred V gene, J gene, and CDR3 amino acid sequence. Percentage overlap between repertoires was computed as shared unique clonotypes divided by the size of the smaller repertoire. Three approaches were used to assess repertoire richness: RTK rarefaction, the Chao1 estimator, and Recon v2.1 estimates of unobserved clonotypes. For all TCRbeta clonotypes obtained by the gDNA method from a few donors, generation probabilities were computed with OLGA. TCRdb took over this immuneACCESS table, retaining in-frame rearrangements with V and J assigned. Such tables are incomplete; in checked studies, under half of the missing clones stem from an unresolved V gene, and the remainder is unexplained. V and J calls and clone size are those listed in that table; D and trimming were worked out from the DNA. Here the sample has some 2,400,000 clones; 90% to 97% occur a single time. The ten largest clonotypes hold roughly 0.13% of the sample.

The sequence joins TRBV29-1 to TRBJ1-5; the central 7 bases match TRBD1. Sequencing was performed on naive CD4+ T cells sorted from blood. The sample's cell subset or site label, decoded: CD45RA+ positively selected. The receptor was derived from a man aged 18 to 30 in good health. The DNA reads TGCAGCGTTGCAAGGGACAGAAATCAGCCCCAGCATTTT. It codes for CSVARDRNQPQHF.